One sample yielded the 24 T cell receptor beta chains listed below, sequenced in a study of blood T cells in healthy people across ages. For the second PCR, which ran for 7 to 11 cycles, a sample-barcoded 5' primer and a J-beta primer mix were used. One entry per CDR3 protein results from TCRdb running MiXCR on the 5' RACE reads. Among roughly 800,000 distinct CDR3 sequences, 58% were seen once, and the ten largest hold 22%. The sample comprised blood. These receptors were collected from a man aged 25 to 40 in good health.

The J gene is TRBJ1-1, the V gene TRBV12-5; a possible D gene is TRBD1 (5 bases). Per the germline V gene, CDR1 is LGHNT and CDR2 is FRNRAP. Trimming removed 1 base at V and 3 bases at J, with 12 bases between. The CDR3 is 15 residues long. CDR3 sequence: CASGLAWDGDTEAFF. The DNA for the CDR3 is TGTGCTAGTGGTTTGGCTTGGGACGGAGACACTGAAGCTTTCTTT.

Ten or more counts support this clonotype. The genes are TRBV27 and TRBJ2-5; D is unresolved. V was shortened by 3 bases and J by 1 base, with 12 bases between the two germline ends. There are 15 residues in the CDR3. Germline lookup yields CDR1 MNHEY and CDR2 SMNVEV (reference sequence). The CDR3, as DNA: TGTGCCAGCAGTTTGTGGACCACCTTCCAAGAGACCCAGTACTTC. This sequence encodes CASSLWTTFQETQYF.

The chain is built from TRBV29-1 and TRBJ2-7; perhaps TRBD1 as D (6 bases). V gave up 6 bases and J gave up 0 bases, with 21 bases separating them. The CDR3 totals 16 residues. Germline assignment: CDR1 SQVTM and CDR2 ANQGSEA. CDR3 sequence (DNA): TGCAGCGTCGTAGGGGGACCCAAGGGCCCCTCCTACGAGCAGTACTTC. Residues: CSVVGGPKGPSYEQYF.

The CDR3 spells CASSSLTSGSSYEQYF. CDR3 bases: TGTGCCAGCAGCTCCTTGACTAGCGGGAGTTCCTACGAGCAGTACTTC. V gene TRBV7-2 combines with J gene TRBJ2-7, with 12 bases fitting TRBD2. The germline V gene has CDR1 SGHTA and CDR2 FQGNSA. The CDR3 length is 16 residues. J gave up 1 base and V 4 bases, and 5 bases lay outside the gene matches. Filled out from reference TRBV7-2 and TRBJ2-7, the complete variable domain reads GAGVSQSPSNKVTEKGKDVELRCDPISGHTALYWYRQSLGQGLEFLIYFQGNSAPDKSGLPSDRFSAERTGGSVSTLTIQRTQQEDSAVYLCASSSLTSGSSYEQYFGPGTRLTVT.

The rearrangement uses TRBV7-2 and TRBJ2-5; 8 bases fit TRBD2. The V gene end was trimmed by 5 bases and the J gene end by 1 base; junction bases not matched to a gene: 9. Germline assignment: CDR1 SGHTA and CDR2 FQGNSA. This CDR3 has 16 residues. The CDR3 DNA follows: TGTGCCAGCAGCCCCCAGAGCGGGGGAGCCCAAGAGACCCAGTACTTC. Translated: CASSPQSGGAQETQYF.

There are a few counts of this clonotype. This chain connects TRBV12-5 to TRBJ2-3; no clear D gene. V was pared by 0 bases and J by 6 bases, with 7 bases between. CDR1 LGHNT and CDR2 FRNRAP come from the germline V gene. The CDR3 is 13 residues long. CDR3 in DNA: TGTGCTAGTGGTTTGGTCCCACATGATACGCAGTATTTT. Its translation: CASGLVPHDTQYF.

V is TRBV18 and J is TRBJ2-1, with 11 bases that match TRBD2. The trim removed 2 bases at V and 8 bases at J, leaving 8 bases unmatched. Germline V lookup: CDR1 KGHSH, CDR2 LQKENI. The CDR3 extends over 16 amino acids. The CDR3 reads CASSPIAGGPSDEQFF. The DNA of the CDR3 is TGTGCCAGCTCACCAATAGCGGGGGGGCCCAGCGATGAGCAGTTCTTC.

This chain joins TRBV5-1 and TRBJ1-6, with D possibly being TRBD1 (6 bases). CDR1 and CDR2 (germline): SGHRS, YFSETQ. The CDR3 covers 17 residues. Deletions cut 2 bases from V and 3 bases from J, with 15 bases between. CDR3 loop: CASSFDLGASYNSPLHF. CDR3 DNA sequence: TGCGCCAGCAGCTTCGATCTGGGGGCCAGCTATAATTCACCCCTCCACTTT.

Regarding this clonotype: This sequence may be a read error, since a much larger clone differs from it by one base. V is TRBV20-1 and J is TRBJ1-2; possible D gene TRBD1, 6 bases. The germline V gene has CDR1 DFQATT and CDR2 SNEGSKA (reference sequence). The V and J ends lost 3 bases and 0 bases respectively, with 8 bases between them. This CDR3 is 13 amino acids long. CDR3 coding DNA: TGCAGTGCTAGGGCAGGGGCTAACTATGGCTACACCTTC. Translated, it gives CSARAGANYGYTF.

This clonotype was found a few times. The chain carries TRBV20-1 and TRBJ1-5, with 10 bases fitting TRBD1. J gave up 4 bases and V 3 bases, and 15 bases lay outside the gene matches. Germline V gene sequence: CDR1 DFQATT, CDR2 SNEGSKA (reference sequence). This CDR3 is 18 amino acids long. The CDR3 DNA reads as TGCAGTGCTAGGATCCGGGACAGGGGAACCTTCGGGAATCAGCCCCAGCATTTT. It encodes CSARIRDRGTFGNQPQHF.

This clonotype occurred a few times. The chain is built from TRBV29-1 and TRBJ2-4; 10 bases match TRBD1. The J call may be mistaken, given a closer DNA end match to TRBJ2-7. The germline V gene encodes CDR1 SQVTM and CDR2 ANQGSEA. CDR3 size: 15 residues. The DNA of the CDR3 is TGCAGCGTTGAAGAGGAACGGACAGGGGGCTACGAGCAGTACTTC. Translated: CSVEEERTGGYEQYF.

V is TRBV28 and J is TRBJ1-4; D remains unclear. The CDR3 spans 16 residues. CDR1 is MDHEN, CDR2 SYDVKM, per germline. V was cut by 6 bases and J by 7 bases, with 21 bases left in between. The CDR3 reads CASSRDAGASSEKLFF. The CDR3 DNA reads TGTGCCAGCAGCCGTGACGCTGGAGCTTCTAGTGAAAAACTGTTTTTT.

This chain's CDR3 is CSVNTIQNNEQFF. For the CDR3, the DNA is TGCAGCGTAAATACGATCCAGAACAATGAGCAGTTCTTC. The rearrangement joins TRBV29-1 to TRBJ2-1; D not resolved. Trimming left V 6 bases short and J 5 bases short, with 14 bases between. Per germline, CDR1 SQVTM and CDR2 ANQGSEA. There are 13 residues in the CDR3.

V is TRBV20-1 and J is TRBJ1-2; 8 positions match TRBD1. V dropped 6 bases and J dropped 6; count of bases not matched to a gene: 6. The germline V gene encodes CDR1 DFQATT and CDR2 SNEGSKA (reference sequence). The CDR3 spans 12 residues. CDR3: CSAPDRANGYTF. As DNA, the CDR3 is TGCAGTGCACCGGACAGGGCAAATGGCTACACCTTC.

The chain carries TRBV6-5 and TRBJ1-4, with D maybe TRBD1 (5 bases). Germline-derived CDR1 and CDR2 are MNHEY and SVGAGI. Deletions cut 6 bases from V and 8 bases from J, with 19 bases between. This CDR3 is built from 15 residues. The CDR3 DNA reads as TGTGCCAGCAGACCTACAGCGGGATGGGGCGAAAAACTGTTTTTT. Translated, it gives CASRPTAGWGEKLFF.

In this sample, this clonotype turned up a few times. The rearrangement uses TRBV29-1 and TRBJ2-1; possibly TRBD1 for D (5 bases). Between the trimmed V and J ends, which lost 7 bases and 9 bases, there was a span of 13 bases. The CDR3 totals 11 residues. The germline gives CDR1 SQVTM, CDR2 ANQGSEA. The CDR3 loop reads CSGWQGGEQFF. The CDR3 nucleotides are TGCAGCGGCTGGCAGGGCGGTGAGCAGTTCTTC.

V and J are TRBV7-8 and TRBJ2-7; D perhaps matches TRBD2 (6 bases). V was trimmed by 3 bases and J by 5 bases, leaving 20 bases between them. This CDR3 has 16 residues. From germline, CDR1 is SGHVS and CDR2 FQNEAQ. CDR3 nucleotides: TGTGCCAGCAGCTTGGGACTCCGAGGTCTCGATGACGAGCAGTACTTC. It encodes CASSLGLRGLDDEQYF.

This clonotype turned up a few times. This rearrangement joins TRBV7-9 to TRBJ1-1; 9 nucleotides align to TRBD1. CDR3 length: 14 residues. The V gene's germline CDR1 is SEHNR and CDR2 FQNEAQ (reference sequence). The ends lost 3 bases at V and 5 bases at J; junction bases unmatched: 4. This CDR3 is CASSFNRGPTEAFF. DNA for the CDR3: TGTGCCAGCAGCTTTAACAGGGGGCCAACTGAAGCTTTCTTT.

This clonotype has a handful of counts. The chain joins TRBV20-1 to TRBJ1-1; D is uncertain. Germline V gene lookup returns CDR1 DFQATT and CDR2 SNEGSKA (reference sequence). Trimming removed 6 bases from V and 1 base from J, with 12 bases in between. The CDR3 runs to 13 residues. CDR3 protein: CSASPQENTEAFF. The DNA of the CDR3 is TGCAGTGCCTCCCCTCAGGAGAACACTGAAGCTTTCTTT.

The chain couples TRBV7-9 to TRBJ1-2; D is unresolved. This CDR3 is built from 13 residues. V lost 2 bases and J 4 bases, leaving 8 bases between the germline ends. Germline CDR1 is SEHNR and CDR2 is FQNEAQ (reference sequence). The CDR3 protein is CASSLIEIYGYTF. The CDR3 DNA reads as TGTGCCAGCAGCTTAATAGAGATCTATGGCTACACCTTC.

V gene TRBV27 combines with J gene TRBJ1-6; D might be TRBD1 (5 bases). Trimming left V 8 bases short and J 9 bases short, with 11 bases between. The CDR3 sequence is 12 residues long. CDR1 and CDR2 from the germline V gene are MNHEY and SMNVEV (reference sequence). CDR3 in DNA: TGTGCCAGCCGGGACTGGATTTCACCCCTCCACTTT. Its protein product is CASRDWISPLHF.

V and J are TRBV5-1 and TRBJ2-3; D might be TRBD1 (6 bases). Germline V CDR1 and CDR2: SGHRS, YFSETQ. Trimming left V 3 bases short and J 4 bases short, with 18 bases between. This CDR3 spans 16 amino acids. The CDR3 sequence: CASSSNRVSAADTQYF. DNA of the CDR3: TGCGCCAGCAGCTCTAACAGGGTTTCGGCCGCAGATACGCAGTATTTT.

This clonotype has a handful of counts. J is TRBJ2-1 and V is TRBV15; D gene ambiguous. The germline V and J ends were trimmed by 3 bases and 2 bases, with 8 bases remaining between them. Germline CDR1 reads LNHNV; CDR2 reads YYDKDF (reference sequence). The CDR3 is 14 residues long. In DNA form, the CDR3 reads TGTGCCACCAGCAGGGAAGAACCCTACAATGAGCAGTTCTTC. This sequence encodes CATSREEPYNEQFF.

The chain uses TRBV19 and TRBJ1-1, with D possibly being TRBD1 (5 bases). The germline V and J ends were trimmed by 6 bases and 4 bases, with 12 bases remaining between them. The CDR3 totals 13 residues. Germline values: CDR1 LNHDA, CDR2 SQIVND (reference sequence). The CDR3 DNA follows: TGTGCCAGTAGAATTCAGGGTGGCACTGAAGCTTTCTTT. Amino acids: CASRIQGGTEAFF.